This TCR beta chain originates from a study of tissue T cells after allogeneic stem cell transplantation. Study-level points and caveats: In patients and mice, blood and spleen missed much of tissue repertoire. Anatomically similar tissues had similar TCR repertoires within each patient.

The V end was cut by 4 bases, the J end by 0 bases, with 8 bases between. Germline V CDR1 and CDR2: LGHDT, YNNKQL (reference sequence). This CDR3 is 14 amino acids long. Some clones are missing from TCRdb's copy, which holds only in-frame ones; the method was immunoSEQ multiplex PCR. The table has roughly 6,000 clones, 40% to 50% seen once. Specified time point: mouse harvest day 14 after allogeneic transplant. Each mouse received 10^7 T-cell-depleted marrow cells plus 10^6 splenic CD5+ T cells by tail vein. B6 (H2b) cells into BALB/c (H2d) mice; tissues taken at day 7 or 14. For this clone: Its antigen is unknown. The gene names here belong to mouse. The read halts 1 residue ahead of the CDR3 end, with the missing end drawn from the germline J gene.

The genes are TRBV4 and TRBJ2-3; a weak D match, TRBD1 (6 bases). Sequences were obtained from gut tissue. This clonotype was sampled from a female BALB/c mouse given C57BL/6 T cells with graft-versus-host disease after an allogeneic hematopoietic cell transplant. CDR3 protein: CASSLQGSAETLYF. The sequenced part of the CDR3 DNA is TGTGCCAGCAGCTTACAGGGTAGTGCAGAAACGCTGTAT.